This paragraph reports one TCR beta chain. This sample stems from a study of blood T cell repertoires in COVID-19. Across the whole study: Specimens from acute and convalescent COVID-19 originated in the United States, Italy and Spain. Sample material is recorded as cDNA or gDNA derived from T cells, B-cell-depleted T cells, or PBMCs.

Authors' data handling: Reference gene primer amplification gave estimated nucleated cell counts. Only in-frame clones appear in the TCRdb table, and some are missing; sequencing was by immunoSEQ multiplex PCR. For V, J and clone size, that table is used; D and trimming come from the DNA. The sample includes 90,000 to 150,000 clones, 70% to 80% of them seen just once. Trimming at V came to 4 bases and at J to 4 bases, leaving 5 bases not matched to a gene. The CDR3 consists of 14 residues. Germline V gene data show CDR1 as MNHEY and CDR2 as SVGAGI. Sequenced input: peripheral blood. The V gene is TRBV6-5, the J gene TRBJ1-1, with 8 bases fitting TRBD1. This receptor was taken from a woman older than 75 with acute or convalescent COVID-19. The CDR3 loop is CASSLAGQGTEAFF. CDR3 in DNA: TGTGCCAGCAGTTTAGCAGGACAGGGCACTGAAGCTTTCTTT.